This T cell receptor beta chain derives from a study of cytotoxic CD8 clonotypes in ibrutinib-treated CLL. General study results and limits: There were few public clonotypes, and on treatment they contracted or stayed stable. Patients with sustained remission and those progressing were sampled at differing times. An increase in clonality occurred at ibrutinib response, followed by a return toward baseline at progression.

A 1 in 200,000 to 1 in 1 million T cell depth was the sequencing target. The protocol was immunoSEQ multiplex PCR, while the TCRdb copy is restricted to in-frame clones and leaves out a portion. The sample yields about 330,000 clones, over 60% seen once. The sample holds a few counts of this clone. Its antigen is currently unknown. This TCR derives from a human donor with chronic lymphocytic leukemia. Sequenced material: PBMCs, taken after 36 months of ibrutinib treatment.

For the CDR3, the DNA is TGTGCCAGCAGCTTAATAGCAGGGTCGGGTGGCTACACCTTC. It yields the protein CASSLIAGSGGYTF. The rearrangement links TRBV7-3 to TRBJ1-2; maybe TRBD1 (5 bases). The CDR3 is 14 amino acids. Trimming left V 1 base short and J 7 bases short, with 13 bases between. Germline V CDR1 and CDR2: SGHTA, FQGTGA. Full variable domain (outside the CDR3, taken from reference TRBV7-3 and TRBJ1-2): GAGVSQTPSNKVTEKGKYVELRCDPISGHTALYWYRQSLGQGPEFLIYFQGTGAADDSGLPNDRFFAVRPEGSVSTLKIQRTERGDSAVYLCASSLIAGSGGYTFGSGTRLTVV.